This T cell receptor beta chain was sequenced for a study of cytomegalovirus exposure and HLA in healthy donors. PCR employed 60 Vbeta and 13 Jbeta primers. Sequencing used immunoSEQ multiplex PCR; TCRdb keeps in-frame clones, though not all of them. Among 120,000 to 150,000 clones, approximately 68% were seen once, and the ten largest hold approximately 4.2%. CDR3 length: 16 residues. The germline gives CDR1 SGHTA, CDR2 FQGTGA. V shed 5 bases and J 2 bases; nucleotides not matched to a gene: 7. Sequencing was performed on PBMCs. The TCR comes from a man in his sixties in good health and CMV-seronegative. The V call is TRBV7-3, the J call TRBJ2-2; TRBD2 aligns across 8 bases. The CDR3 DNA sequence: TGTGCCAGCAGCGTGGCGGGGGGTTCAAACACCGGGGAGCTGTTTTTT. Translating it yields CASSVAGGSNTGELFF.